Below are 3 T cell receptor beta chains sequenced from a single sample in a study of blood T cell repertoires in COVID-19. The repertoire was sequenced with immunoSEQ multiplex PCR; TCRdb's copy has only in-frame clones and lacks some. Here the sample spans approximately 160,000 clones, approximately 80% being singletons. Sequencing used peripheral blood. The receptor set was obtained from a woman aged 45-59 years in a cohort sampled during active or convalescent COVID-19.

The chain employs TRBV5-8 and TRBJ1-6, with 8 bases identical to TRBD1. The CDR3 extends over 15 amino acids. V gave up 2 bases and J gave up 10 bases; unmatched junction bases: 8. The germline V gene encodes CDR1 SGHTS and CDR2 YDEGEE. The CDR3 protein is CASSFGQGFRSPLHF. CDR3 in DNA: TGTGCCAGCAGCTTCGGACAGGGCTTTAGATCACCCCTCCACTTT.

V gene TRBV11-1 combines with J gene TRBJ2-5; 8 positions match TRBD1. The CDR3 is made up of 16 amino acids. Trimming took 3 bases from V and 5 from J; bases not matched to a gene: 11. The germline gives CDR1 SGHAT, CDR2 FQDESV (reference sequence). In DNA, the CDR3 is TGTGCCAGCAGCTTGGACCGGACAGGGCAAGGGGAGACCCAGTACTTC. It is translated as CASSLDRTGQGETQYF.

The count of this clone is one. The chain recombines TRBV29-1 with TRBJ2-5; TRBD1 matches at 7 bases. With 7 bases clipped from V and 4 bases from J, the junction kept 12 bases outside the gene matches. CDR3 size: 14 residues. Germline CDR1 reads SQVTM; CDR2 reads ANQGSEA. CDR3 protein: CSARNRDRGETQYF. For the CDR3, the DNA is TGCAGCGCGAGAAACCGGGACAGAGGAGAGACCCAGTACTTC. Combining the CDR3 with reference TRBV29-1 and TRBJ2-5 gives the whole variable domain SAVISQKPSRDICQRGTSLTIQCQVDSQVTMMFWYRQQPGQSLTLIATANQGSEATYESGFVIDKFPISRPNLTFSTLTVSNMSPEDSSIYLCSARNRDRGETQYFGPGTRLLVL.